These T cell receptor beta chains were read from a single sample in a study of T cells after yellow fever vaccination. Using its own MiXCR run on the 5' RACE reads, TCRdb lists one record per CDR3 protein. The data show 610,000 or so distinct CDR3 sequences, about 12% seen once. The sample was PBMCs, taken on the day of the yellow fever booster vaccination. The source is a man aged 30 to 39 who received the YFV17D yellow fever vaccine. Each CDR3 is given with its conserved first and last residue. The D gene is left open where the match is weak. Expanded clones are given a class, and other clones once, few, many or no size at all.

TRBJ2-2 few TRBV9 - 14 TGTGCCAGCAGCGTAGAGGTCTCCTCCGGGGAGCTGTTTTTT CASSVEVSSGELFF
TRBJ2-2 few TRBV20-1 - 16 TGCAGTGCTAGAGATACGGCAGGGCTGGGAACCGGGGAGCTGTTTTTT CSARDTAGLGTGELFF
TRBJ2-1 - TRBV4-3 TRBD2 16 TGCGCCAGCAGCCAAGTACATGGGACTAGGAATAATGAGCAGTTCTTC CASSQVHGTRNNEQFF
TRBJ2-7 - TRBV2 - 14 TGTGCCACCTCGGGCACAGGGAACAACTACGAGCAGTACTTC CATSGTGNNYEQYF
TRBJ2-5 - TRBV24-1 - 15 TGTGCCACCAGTGATTTGCTGACCCCTGGGGAGACCCAGTACTTC CATSDLLTPGETQYF
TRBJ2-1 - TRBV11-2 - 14 TGTGCCAGCAGCTTAGACACGGGGTGGAATGAGCAGTTCTTC CASSLDTGWNEQFF
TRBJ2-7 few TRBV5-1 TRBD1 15 TGCGCCAGCAGCTACTCCGGGACAGGGCCCGGGGAGCAGTACTTC CASSYSGTGPGEQYF
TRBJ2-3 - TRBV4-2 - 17 TGTGCCAGCAGCCAAGATTACACGGTCTTTACCACAGATACGCAGTATTTT CASSQDYTVFTTDTQYF
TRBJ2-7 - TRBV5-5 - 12 TGTGCCAGCAGCATAGACCTCTCCGAGCAGTACTTC CASSIDLSEQYF
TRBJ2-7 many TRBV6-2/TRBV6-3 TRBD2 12 TGTGCCAGCAGTGGACTAGCTTACGAGCAGTACTTC CASSGLAYEQYF
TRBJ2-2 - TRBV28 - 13 TGTGCCAGCAGTTTAACTCGCAGCGGGGAGCTGTTTTTT CASSLTRSGELFF
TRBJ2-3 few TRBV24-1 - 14 TGTGCCACCAGTGTAGGAGGGAGCACAGATACGCAGTATTTT CATSVGGSTDTQYF
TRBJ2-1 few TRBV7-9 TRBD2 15 TGTGCCAGCCCCTCAGGTAGCGGGACCTACAATGAGCAGTTCTTC CASPSGSGTYNEQFF
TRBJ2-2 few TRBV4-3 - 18 TGCGCCAGCAGCCAAGAAGTGGTGACCGGGAGCTGGGGCGGGGAGCTGTTTTTT CASSQEVVTGSWGGELFF
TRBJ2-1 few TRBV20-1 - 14 TGCAGTGCTATACAAGGGAGCCTCTACAATGAGCAGTTCTTC CSAIQGSLYNEQFF
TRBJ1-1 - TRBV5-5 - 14 TGTGCCAGCAGCCCCCAACCTGAGGGCACTGAAGCTTTCTTT CASSPQPEGTEAFF
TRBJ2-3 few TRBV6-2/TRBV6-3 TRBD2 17 TGTGCCAGCAGTTACGGTCCTAGCGGGAGCTATTCAGATACGCAGTATTTT CASSYGPSGSYSDTQYF
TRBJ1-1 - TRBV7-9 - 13 TGTGCCAGCAGCTTACACGGGAACACTGAAGCTTTCTTT CASSLHGNTEAFF
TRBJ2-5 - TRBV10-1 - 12 TGCGCCAGCAGTGAGGGGATGGAGACCCAGTACTTC CASSEGMETQYF
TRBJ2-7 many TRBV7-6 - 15 TGTGCCAGCAGCTCCACCGGGACAAAGTCCTACGAGCAGTACTTC CASSSTGTKSYEQYF
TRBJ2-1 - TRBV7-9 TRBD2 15 TGTGCCAGCAGCAAGGGACTAGCGGGAAAGAATGAGCAGTTCTTC CASSKGLAGKNEQFF
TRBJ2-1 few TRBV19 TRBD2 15 TGTGCCAGTAGAACCGGGACTAGCGGGAACTATGAGCAGTTCTTC CASRTGTSGNYEQFF
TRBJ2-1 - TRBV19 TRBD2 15 TGTGCCAGTAGAAAGGGACTAGCGGGGTACAATGAGCAGTTCTTC CASRKGLAGYNEQFF
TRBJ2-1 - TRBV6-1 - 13 TGTGCCAGCAGCTCCCGGACCGGGAATGAGCAGTTCTTC CASSSRTGNEQFF
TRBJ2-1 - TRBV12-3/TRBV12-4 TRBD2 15 TGTGCCAGCAGTTTACGGGAGGGCCCCTACAATGAGCAGTTCTTC CASSLREGPYNEQFF
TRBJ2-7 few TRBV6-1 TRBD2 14 TGTGCCAGCGGGACTAGCGGGAGCCCGGGCGAGCAGTACTTC CASGTSGSPGEQYF
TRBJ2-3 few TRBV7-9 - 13 TGTGCCAGCAGCTCCCAAGAGTCGGATACGCAGTATTTT CASSSQESDTQYF
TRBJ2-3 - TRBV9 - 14 TGTGCCAGCAGCGTAGTTGGTAGCTCAGATACGCAGTATTTT CASSVVGSSDTQYF
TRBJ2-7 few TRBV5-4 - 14 TGTGCCAGCAGCTCGGTCCCGGCTCCCTACGAGCAGTACTTC CASSSVPAPYEQYF
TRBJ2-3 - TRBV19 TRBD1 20 TGTGCCAGTAGTAACGGACAGGACGTGTTTCCTGTGGATGATTCAGATACGCAGTATTTT CASSNGQDVFPVDDSDTQYF
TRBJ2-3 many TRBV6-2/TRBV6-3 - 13 TGTGCCAGCAGGACGGATAGCACAGATACGCAGTATTTT CASRTDSTDTQYF
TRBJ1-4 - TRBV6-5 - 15 TGTGCCAGCAGTTACTTCGGGACGGGTAGTGAAAAACTGTTTTTT CASSYFGTGSEKLFF
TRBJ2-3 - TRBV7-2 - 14 TGTGCCAGCAGCTTCGGACTCCCTACAGATACGCAGTATTTT CASSFGLPTDTQYF
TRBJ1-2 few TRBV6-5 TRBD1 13 TGTGCCAGCAGTTTGACAGGGGCCTATGGCTACACCTTC CASSLTGAYGYTF
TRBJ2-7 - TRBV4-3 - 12 TGCGCCAGCAGCCAAGATTTTTGGGAGCAGTACTTC CASSQDFWEQYF
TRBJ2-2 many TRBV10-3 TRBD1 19 TGTGCCATCAGACCGGGACAGGGTTCGTTGACGGGGGTAACCGGGGAGCTGTTTTTT CAIRPGQGSLTGVTGELFF
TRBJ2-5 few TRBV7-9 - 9 TGTGCCAGCTACAGGCGCCCGTACTTC CASYRRPYF
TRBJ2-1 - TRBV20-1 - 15 TGCAGTGCTAGGGAAGGACTAAACCGAAACAATGAGCAGTTCTTC CSAREGLNRNNEQFF
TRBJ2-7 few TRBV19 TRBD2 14 TGTGCCAGTAGAACGGGACTAGCGGTCTACGAGCAGTACTTC CASRTGLAVYEQYF
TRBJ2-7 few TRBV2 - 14 TGTGCCAGCAGTGGCAGGGGCCTTGCTTCCGAGCAGTACTTC CASSGRGLASEQYF
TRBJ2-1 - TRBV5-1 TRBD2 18 TGCGCCAGCAGCCCGGCGGCTAGCGGGAGTTTCGGGTACAATGAGCAGTTCTTC CASSPAASGSFGYNEQFF
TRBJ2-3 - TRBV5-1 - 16 TGCGCCAGCAGCTTGGGGTCTCAGCCTGGCACAGATACGCAGTATTTT CASSLGSQPGTDTQYF
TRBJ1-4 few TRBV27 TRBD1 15 TGTGCCAGCAGTTATTACAGGGGGTCTAATGAAAAACTGTTTTTT CASSYYRGSNEKLFF
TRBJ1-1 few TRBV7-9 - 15 TGTGCCAGCAGGGCCGAAACAGGGCTGAACACTGAAGCTTTCTTT CASRAETGLNTEAFF
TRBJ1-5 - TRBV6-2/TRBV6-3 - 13 TGTGCCAGCAGCGACGTAGGTGATCAGCCCCAGCATTTT CASSDVGDQPQHF
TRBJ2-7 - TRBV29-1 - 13 TGCAGCGTCCAGAGTGGGCCTTCCTACGAGCAGTACTTC CSVQSGPSYEQYF
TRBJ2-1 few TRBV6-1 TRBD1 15 TGTGCCAGCAGGCGACAGGGTTATGTTAGCAATGAGCAGTTCTTC CASRRQGYVSNEQFF
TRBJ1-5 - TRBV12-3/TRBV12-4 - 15 TGTGCCAGCAGTTGGGGGGGGGCAGGGAACCAGCCCCAGCATTTT CASSWGGAGNQPQHF
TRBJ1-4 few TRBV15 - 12 TGTGCCACCAGCAGAGAGGACGAAAAACTGTTTTTT CATSREDEKLFF
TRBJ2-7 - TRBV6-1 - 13 TGTGCCAGCACAGGGGACGGGACTTACGAGCAGTACTTC CASTGDGTYEQYF